The source of this T cell receptor beta chain is a study of PD-1 blockade in classical Hodgkin lymphoma. All patients experienced relapse after autologous stem cell transplantation, and brentuximab vedotin exposure was variable. The data were produced by immunoSEQ multiplex PCR, yet TCRdb's version contains in-frame clones alone and is incomplete. This sample has about 76,000 clones, with 75% to 90% found just once. Germline values: CDR1 LNHDA, CDR2 SQIVND (reference sequence). With 3 bases removed from V and 2 bases from J, the gap between germline ends came to 14 bases. The CDR3 totals 15 residues.

The chain employs TRBV19 and TRBJ2-7; D is tentatively TRBD1 or TRBD2 (6 bases each). The sequence derives from a human donor with classical Hodgkin lymphoma. The sequencing used peripheral blood mononuclear cells (PBMCs), collected at baseline. CDR3 DNA: TGTGCCAGTAGTATCGGAGGGACAAACACCTACGAGCAGTACTTC. It is translated as CASSIGGTNTYEQYF.